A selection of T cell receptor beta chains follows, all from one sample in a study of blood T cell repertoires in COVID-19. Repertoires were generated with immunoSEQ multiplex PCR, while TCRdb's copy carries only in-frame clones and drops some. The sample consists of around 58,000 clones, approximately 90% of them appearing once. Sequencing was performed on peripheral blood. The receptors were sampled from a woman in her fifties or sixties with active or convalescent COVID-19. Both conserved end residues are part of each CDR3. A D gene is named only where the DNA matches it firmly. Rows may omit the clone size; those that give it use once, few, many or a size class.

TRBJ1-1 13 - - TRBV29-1 TGCAGCGTTCTACACCGCGGGAACACTGAAGCTTTCTTT CSVLHRGNTEAFF
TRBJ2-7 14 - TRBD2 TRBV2 TGTGCCAGTACCCCTAGCGGGAGCTCCTACGAGCAGTACTTC CASTPSGSSYEQYF
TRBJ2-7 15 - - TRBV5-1 TGCGCCAGCAGCTTGGATAAGCGCAGGGCCTACGAGCAGTACTTC CASSLDKRRAYEQYF
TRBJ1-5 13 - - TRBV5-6 TGTGCCAGCAGCTTGGCTGGGAGGCAGCCCCAGCATTTT CASSLAGRQPQHF
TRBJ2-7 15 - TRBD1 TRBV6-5 TGTGCCAGCAGACCGGGACAGTTGAGCTCCTACGAGCAGTACTTC CASRPGQLSSYEQYF
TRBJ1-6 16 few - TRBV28 TGTGCCAGCAGTTTATGGGCCCCTAGGACAGATTCACCCCTCCACTTT CASSLWAPRTDSPLHF
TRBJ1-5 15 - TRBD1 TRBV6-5 TGTGCCAGCACCTGGGACAGGGTTGGGAATCAGCCCCAGCATTTT CASTWDRVGNQPQHF
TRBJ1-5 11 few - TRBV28 TGTGCCAGCAGTCTCAATCAGCCCCAGCATTTT CASSLNQPQHF
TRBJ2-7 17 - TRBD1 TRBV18 TGTGCCAGCTCACCGGGACAGCATATTGTACCGACCGACGAGCAGTACTTC CASSPGQHIVPTDEQYF
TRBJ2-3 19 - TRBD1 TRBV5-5 TGTGCCAGCAGCCCGAAAGGGGGCCGAATAGAAAGGAGCACAGATACGCAGTATTTT CASSPKGGRIERSTDTQYF
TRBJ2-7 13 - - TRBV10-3 TGTGCCATCAGTGAGAGGGCGGGCTACGAGCAGTACTTC CAISERAGYEQYF
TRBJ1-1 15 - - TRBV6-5 TGTGCCAGCAGTTACTCGAACTTCATGAACACTGAAGCTTTCTTT CASSYSNFMNTEAFF
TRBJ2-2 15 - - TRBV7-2 TGTGCCACTACGCAACGGGGAGGAGGTACCGGGGAGCTGTTTTTT CATTQRGGGTGELFF
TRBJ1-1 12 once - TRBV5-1 TGCGCCAGCAGCTTGGACGGGTTTGAAGCTTTCTTT CASSLDGFEAFF
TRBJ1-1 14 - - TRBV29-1 TGCAGCGGCGGCGGGGGTCGGGGGAACACTGAAGCTTTCTTT CSGGGGRGNTEAFF
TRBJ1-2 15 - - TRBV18 TGTGCCAGCTCACCAGTCGCCCGACAGACCTATGGCTACACCTTC CASSPVARQTYGYTF
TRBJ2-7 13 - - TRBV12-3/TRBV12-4 TGTGCCAGCAGTTTAAACAGAGTCTACGAGCAGTACTTC CASSLNRVYEQYF
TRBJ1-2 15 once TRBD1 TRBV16 TGTGCCAGCAGCCAATTGGTACAGGGGCGGGATGGCTACACCTTC CASSQLVQGRDGYTF
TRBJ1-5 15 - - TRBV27 TGTGCCAGCAGTTTGACATGGGTAGTCGATCAGCCCCAGCATTTT CASSLTWVVDQPQHF
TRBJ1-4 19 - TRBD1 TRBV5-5 TGTGCCAGCAGCTTGGAGGGACAGGGCGTGCGACTTCCTAATGAAAAACTGTTTTTT CASSLEGQGVRLPNEKLFF
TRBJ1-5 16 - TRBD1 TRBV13 TGTGCCAGCAGCTTAGGCCGGGCAGGGGGTTATCAGCCCCAGCATTTT CASSLGRAGGYQPQHF
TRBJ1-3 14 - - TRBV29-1 TGCAGCGCAACACCTAGTTATTCCGGAAACACCATATATTTT CSATPSYSGNTIYF
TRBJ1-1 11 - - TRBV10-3 TGTGCCACCCGGGAGGGGAGGGAAGCTTTCTTT CATREGREAFF
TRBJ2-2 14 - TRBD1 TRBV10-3 TGTGCCATCACCGAAGGACAGGGGGTAGGGGAGCTGTTTTTT CAITEGQGVGELFF
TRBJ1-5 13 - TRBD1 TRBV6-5 TGTGCCAGCAGGCCCAACAGGGGTCAGCCCCAGCATTTT CASRPNRGQPQHF
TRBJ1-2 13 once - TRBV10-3 TGTGCCATCACCCCGGACAGTTCCTATGGCTACACCTTC CAITPDSSYGYTF
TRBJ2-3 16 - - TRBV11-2 TGTGCCAGCAGCGTTAGCGGGACAGAGAGCACAGATACGCAGTATTTT CASSVSGTESTDTQYF
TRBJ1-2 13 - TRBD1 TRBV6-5 TGTGCCAGCAGCCTGGGACAGAACTATGGCTACACCTTC CASSLGQNYGYTF
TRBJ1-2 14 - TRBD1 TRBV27 TGTGCCAGCAGTTTATCCGGGACAGGAGGCGGCTACACCTTC CASSLSGTGGGYTF
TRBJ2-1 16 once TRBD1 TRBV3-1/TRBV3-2 TGTGCCAGCAGCCAAGAATGGGACAGCTCCTACAATGAGCAGTTCTTC CASSQEWDSSYNEQFF
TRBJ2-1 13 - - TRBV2 TGTGCCAGCCAGGAAAGTGGCTACAATGAGCAGTTCTTC CASQESGYNEQFF
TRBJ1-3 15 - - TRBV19 TGTGCCAGTAAGTTCGCGGACAGCTCTGGAAACACCATATATTTT CASKFADSSGNTIYF
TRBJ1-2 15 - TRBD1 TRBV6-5 TGTGCCAGCAGGAAAGACACCGGGACAGGGGTAGGCTACACCTTC CASRKDTGTGVGYTF
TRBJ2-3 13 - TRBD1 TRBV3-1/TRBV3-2 TGTGCCAGCAGCGGACAGGGCGAGTATACGCAGTATTTT CASSGQGEYTQYF
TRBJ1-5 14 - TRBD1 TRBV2 TGTGCCAGCAACCGGGGGACAGAAAATCAGCCCCAGCATTTT CASNRGTENQPQHF